These 6 T cell receptor beta chains originate from one sample sequenced in a study of T cell repertoires in cytomegalovirus infection. TCRdb passed the reads through MiXCR, listing each CDR3 protein once. This sample has 90,000 to 110,000 distinct CDR3 sequences; around 28% occur once, and the top ten carry about three quarters. These TCRs' antigens remain unknown. Sequences were derived from CD8+ T cells from cultured PBMCs, sampled from culture after CMV antigen stimulation. The receptors come from a human donor in good health (CMV status not recorded). Some clones in this sample may be carry-over from other donors' samples.

V usage is TRBV11-2 and J usage is TRBJ1-2; TRBD1 matches 8 bases. Unmatched junction bases numbered 4, after V lost 3 bases and J lost 4 bases. The CDR3 runs 14 residues. CDR1 is SGHAT and CDR2 is FQNNGV in the germline V gene. In DNA form, the CDR3 reads TGTGCCAGCAGCTTTCGACAGGGGAGCTATGGCTACACCTTC. It codes for CASSFRQGSYGYTF.

The J gene is TRBJ2-7, the V gene TRBV3-1, with D perhaps TRBD1 (6 bases). CDR1 is LGHDT, CDR2 YNNKEL, per germline (reference sequence). Trimming shortened V by 1 base and J by 5 bases, and 15 bases separated the two germline ends. The CDR3 sequence is 15 residues long. CDR3 sequence: CASSQVWQGRHEQYF. The CDR3 DNA reads as TGTGCCAGCAGCCAAGTTTGGCAGGGGCGACACGAGCAGTACTTC.

This clonotype was found many times. V gene TRBV12-3 or TRBV12-4 combines with J gene TRBJ2-5; D is undetermined. This CDR3 comprises 13 residues. The germline V and J ends were trimmed by 6 bases and 2 bases, with 10 bases remaining between them. The CDR3 DNA is TGTGCCAGCAGAAACATAGTACAAGAGACCCAGTACTTC. It codes for CASRNIVQETQYF.

This clonotype was recorded many times. The J gene is TRBJ2-3, the V gene TRBV7-3; 8 positions match TRBD2. Germline CDR1 reads SGHTA; CDR2 reads FQGTGA. CDR3 size: 15 residues. V dropped 0 bases and J dropped 2; count of bases not matched to a gene: 1. CDR3 sequence (DNA): TGTGCCAGCAGCTTAACCGGGGGGGCCACAGATACGCAGTATTTT. Its translation: CASSLTGGATDTQYF.

J is TRBJ2-1 and V is TRBV14, with TRBD2 identical over 10 bases. The CDR3 covers 16 residues. CDR1 is SGHDN, CDR2 FVKESK, per germline. V shed 1 base, J shed 7 bases, and the junction held 7 bases outside the gene matches. The CDR3 is CASSQVPSGGANEQFF. CDR3 coding DNA: TGTGCCAGCAGCCAAGTACCCAGCGGGGGGGCAAATGAGCAGTTCTTC.

There are a few counts of this clonotype. The V and J genes are TRBV20-1 and TRBJ2-4, with D tentatively TRBD2 (5 bases). Per the germline V gene, CDR1 is DFQATT and CDR2 is SNEGSKA (reference sequence). Trimming removed 1 base from V and 3 bases from J, with 10 bases in between. The CDR3 is made up of 14 amino acids. This chain's CDR3 is CSARVEEDKNIQYF. The CDR3 DNA sequence: TGCAGTGCTAGAGTAGAGGAGGACAAAAACATTCAGTACTTC.